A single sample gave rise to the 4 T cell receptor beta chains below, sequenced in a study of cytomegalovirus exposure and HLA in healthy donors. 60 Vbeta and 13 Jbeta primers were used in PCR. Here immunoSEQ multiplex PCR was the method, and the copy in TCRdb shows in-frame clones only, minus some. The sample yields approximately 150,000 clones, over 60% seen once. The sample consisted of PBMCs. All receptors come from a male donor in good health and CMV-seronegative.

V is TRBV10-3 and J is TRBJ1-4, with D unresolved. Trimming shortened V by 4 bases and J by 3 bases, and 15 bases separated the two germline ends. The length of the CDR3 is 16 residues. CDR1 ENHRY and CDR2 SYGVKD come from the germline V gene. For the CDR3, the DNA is TGTGCCATCAGTGGGGGAAAAATGGGAGCTAATGAAAAACTGTTTTTT. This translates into CAISGGKMGANEKLFF.

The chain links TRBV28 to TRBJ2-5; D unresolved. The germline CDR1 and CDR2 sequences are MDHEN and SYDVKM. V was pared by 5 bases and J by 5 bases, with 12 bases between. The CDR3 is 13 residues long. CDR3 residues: CASSPPNRETQYF. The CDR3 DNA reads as TGTGCCAGCAGTCCCCCCAATCGGGAGACCCAGTACTTC.

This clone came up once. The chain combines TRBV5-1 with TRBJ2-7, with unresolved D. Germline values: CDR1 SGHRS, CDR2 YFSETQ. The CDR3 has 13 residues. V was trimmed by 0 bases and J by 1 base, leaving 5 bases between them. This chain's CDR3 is CASSLEQSYEQYF. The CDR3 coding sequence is TGCGCCAGCAGCTTGGAACAGTCCTACGAGCAGTACTTC.

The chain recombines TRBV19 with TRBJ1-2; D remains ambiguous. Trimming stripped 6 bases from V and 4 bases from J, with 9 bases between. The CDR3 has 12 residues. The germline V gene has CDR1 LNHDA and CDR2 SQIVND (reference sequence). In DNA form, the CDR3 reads TGTGCCAGTAGGGAGTTTGGCTATGGCTACACCTTC. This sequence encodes CASREFGYGYTF.